This T cell receptor beta chain was found in a study of CXCR3-negative and CXCR3-positive naive CD8 T cells. Notes on the study in general: Memory cells showed distinct TRBV-TRBJ patterns, while the two naive subsets matched. Comparison of naive cells showed more hydrophobic TRB CDR3s in CXCR3-positive than in CXCR3-negative naive cells.

TRB cDNA was prepared as libraries by UMI-labeled 5' RACE. Reanalyzing the 5' RACE reads, TCRdb keeps one entry per CDR3 protein, without DNA. This sample's clone table lists more than 50,000 distinct CDR3 sequences. The CDR3 has 13 amino acids. Germline V gene data show CDR1 as DFQATT and CDR2 as SNEGSKA (reference sequence). The CD45RO-CCR7+CD27+CD95- phenotype denoted naive CD8+ T cells. A word on this clonotype: The antigen is not known.

The rearrangement uses TRBV20-1 and TRBJ2-1. Sequenced material: naive CXCR3- CD8+ T cells from blood. Noted subset: CD45RO-CCR7+CD27+CD95- naive CD8+ T cells lacking CXCR3 (TNR3-). The clonotype comes from a human donor in good health. Some clones in this sample may be carry-over from other donors' samples. CDR3 amino acids: CSAREPNYNEQFF.